The source of this TCR beta chain is a study of blood T cell repertoires in COVID-19. Study summary: COVID-19 samples from acute and convalescent phases originated in the United States, Italy and Spain. PBMCs, B-cell-depleted T cells, or T cells provided the cDNA or gDNA that made up the material.

In the authors' methods: Cell counts per sample came from amplifying reference gene primers. Some clones are missing from TCRdb's copy, which holds only in-frame ones; the method was immunoSEQ multiplex PCR. That table is the source of V, J and clone size, and D and trimming were worked out from the DNA. The table records 9,500 or so clones, 70% to 90% of them present only once. Germline assignment: CDR1 SQVTM and CDR2 ANQGSEA. After removal of 4 bases from V and 4 bases from J, the junction contained 4 bases not matched to a gene. The CDR3 extends over 13 amino acids. This sequence joins TRBV29-1 and TRBJ2-3; TRBD2 matches 8 bases. The origin of this receptor is a human donor in a cohort sampled during active COVID-19. Sequencing was done on a sample of peripheral blood. This CDR3 is CSVVGGASDTQYF. CDR3 DNA sequence: TGCAGCGTTGTCGGGGGGGCCTCAGATACGCAGTATTTT.